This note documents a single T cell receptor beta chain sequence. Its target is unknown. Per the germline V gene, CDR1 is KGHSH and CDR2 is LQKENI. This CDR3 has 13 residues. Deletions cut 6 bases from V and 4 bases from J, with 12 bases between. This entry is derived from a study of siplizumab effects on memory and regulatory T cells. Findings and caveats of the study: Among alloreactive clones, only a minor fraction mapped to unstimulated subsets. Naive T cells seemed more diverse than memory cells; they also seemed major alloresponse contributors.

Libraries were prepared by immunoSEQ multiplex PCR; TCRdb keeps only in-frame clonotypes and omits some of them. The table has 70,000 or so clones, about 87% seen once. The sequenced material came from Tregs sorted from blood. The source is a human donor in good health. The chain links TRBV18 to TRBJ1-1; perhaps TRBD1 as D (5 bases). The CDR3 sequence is CASSQGVGTEAFF. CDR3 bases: TGTGCCAGCTCCCAGGGTGTAGGCACTGAAGCTTTCTTT.